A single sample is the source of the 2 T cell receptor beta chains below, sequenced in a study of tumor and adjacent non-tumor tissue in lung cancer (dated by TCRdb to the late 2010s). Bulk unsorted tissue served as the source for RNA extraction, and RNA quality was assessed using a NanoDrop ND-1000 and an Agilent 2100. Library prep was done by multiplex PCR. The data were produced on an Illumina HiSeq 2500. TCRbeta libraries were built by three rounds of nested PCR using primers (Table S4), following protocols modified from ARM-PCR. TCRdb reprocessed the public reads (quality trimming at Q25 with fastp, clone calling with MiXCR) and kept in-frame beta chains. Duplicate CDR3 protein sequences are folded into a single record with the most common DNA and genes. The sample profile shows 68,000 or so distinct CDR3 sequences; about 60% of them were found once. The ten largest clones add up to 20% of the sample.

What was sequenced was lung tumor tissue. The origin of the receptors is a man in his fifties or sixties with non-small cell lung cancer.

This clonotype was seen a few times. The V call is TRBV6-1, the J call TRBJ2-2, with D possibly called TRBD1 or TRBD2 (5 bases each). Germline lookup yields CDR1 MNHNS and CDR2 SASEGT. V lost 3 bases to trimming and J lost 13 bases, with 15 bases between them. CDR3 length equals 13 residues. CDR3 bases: TGTGCCAGCAGTGACTGGAGAGGGGTGGGGCTGTTTTTT. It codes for CASSDWRGVGLFF.

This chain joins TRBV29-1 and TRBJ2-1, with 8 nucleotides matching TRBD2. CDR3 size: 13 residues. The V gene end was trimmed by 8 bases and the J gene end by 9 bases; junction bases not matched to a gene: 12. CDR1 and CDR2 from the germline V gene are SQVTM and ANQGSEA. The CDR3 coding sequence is TGCAGCACTGAAGAAGATCTAGCGGGTGAGCAGTTCTTC. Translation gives CSTEEDLAGEQFF.